The clone carrying this T cell receptor (beta chain) was seen a single time. These data belong to a study of blood T cell repertoires in COVID-19. Study-level information: There were acute and convalescent COVID-19 samples, and they came from the United States, Italy and Spain. T cells, B-cell-depleted T cells, or PBMCs provided the cDNA or gDNA that served as material.

The CDR3 runs to 17 residues. Germline values: CDR1 SGHRS, CDR2 YFSETQ. The junction had 8 bases not matched to a gene; V was cut back by 1 base and J by 5 bases. Per the original data handling: The assay estimated nucleated cells by amplifying reference gene primers. Clones were read by immunoSEQ multiplex PCR, and TCRdb kept only the in-frame ones, dropping some. The DNA gave D and trimming, while V, J and clone size come from that table. The sample yields about 110,000 clones, roughly 88% seen once. The chain has TRBV5-1 and TRBJ1-6; TRBD1 aligns across 8 bases. The sequenced sample consisted of peripheral blood. The source of this sequence is a woman older than 75 with active or convalescent COVID-19. The CDR3 region has the DNA TGCGCCAGCAGCTTGACCAGGACAGGGTTGAATAATTCACCCCTCCACTTT. It specifies CASSLTRTGLNNSPLHF.